A selection of T cell receptor beta chains follows, all from one sample in a study of blood T cell repertoires in COVID-19. Clones were read by immunoSEQ multiplex PCR, and TCRdb kept only the in-frame ones, dropping some. The profile shows approximately 260,000 clones, approximately 85% of them singletons. Material: peripheral blood. The receptors stem from a woman aged 55-75 years with active or convalescent COVID-19. CDR3s include the opening cysteine and the closing phenylalanine or tryptophan. The D gene is left open where the match is weak. Clone size is shown for a subset of rows, as once, few, many or a class of expanded clone.

CDR3 DNA: TGCGCCAGCAGTTCGGGACAGGGAGGAGAGACCCAGTACTTC; CDR3 protein: CASSSGQGGETQYF; D gene: TRBD1; J gene: TRBJ2-5; V gene: TRBV4-1; clone size: NA
CDR3 DNA: TGTGCCTGGAGTCTTAGCGGGGGGACTTCAGATACGCAGTATTTT; CDR3 protein: CAWSLSGGTSDTQYF; D gene: TRBD2; J gene: TRBJ2-3; V gene: TRBV30; clone size: NA
CDR3 DNA: TGTGCCTGGAGGGGGGACAGGGGCTATGGCTACACCTTC; CDR3 protein: CAWRGDRGYGYTF; D gene: TRBD1; J gene: TRBJ1-2; V gene: TRBV30; clone size: NA
CDR3 DNA: TGTGCCAGCAGTCCAGACAGGGGATCCTACGAGCAGTACTTC; CDR3 protein: CASSPDRGSYEQYF; D gene: TRBD1; J gene: TRBJ2-7; V gene: TRBV2; clone size: NA
CDR3 DNA: TGTGCCAGCAGCTTAAGGTTGGGCCAGTGGATGCGAGAGACCCAGTACTTC; CDR3 protein: CASSLRLGQWMRETQYF; D gene: NA; J gene: TRBJ2-5; V gene: TRBV7-9; clone size: NA
CDR3 DNA: TGTGCCAGTAGTTACACAGGGGGCGTCACTGAAGCTTTCTTT; CDR3 protein: CASSYTGGVTEAFF; D gene: TRBD1; J gene: TRBJ1-1; V gene: TRBV19; clone size: NA
CDR3 DNA: TGCGCCAGCAGCAAGGACATGGACTATGGCTACACCTTC; CDR3 protein: CASSKDMDYGYTF; D gene: NA; J gene: TRBJ1-2; V gene: TRBV5-1; clone size: few
CDR3 DNA: TGTGCCAGCAGCCTACAGGGGGCTTATTACACCGGGGAGCTGTTTTTT; CDR3 protein: CASSLQGAYYTGELFF; D gene: TRBD1; J gene: TRBJ2-2; V gene: TRBV7-2; clone size: NA
CDR3 DNA: TGTGCCAGCAGCCAAACAGGGAACTATGGCTACACCTTC; CDR3 protein: CASSQTGNYGYTF; D gene: NA; J gene: TRBJ1-2; V gene: TRBV13; clone size: NA
CDR3 DNA: TGTGCCAGCAGGGCCCTGACAGGCAGTAAAGCTTTCTTT; CDR3 protein: CASRALTGSKAFF; D gene: NA; J gene: TRBJ1-1; V gene: TRBV7-9; clone size: once
CDR3 DNA: TGCGCCAGCAGGCTTGGAGACTCACAAGAGACCCAGTACTTC; CDR3 protein: CASRLGDSQETQYF; D gene: NA; J gene: TRBJ2-5; V gene: TRBV5-1; clone size: NA
CDR3 DNA: TGTGCCAGCAGCTTGGGAAGGGCGACAGCCTCTAATTCACCCCTCCACTTT; CDR3 protein: CASSLGRATASNSPLHF; D gene: NA; J gene: TRBJ1-6; V gene: TRBV5-8; clone size: NA
CDR3 DNA: TGTGCCAGCAGCCACCGACAGGGGGGGAAGGATGAGCAGTTCTTC; CDR3 protein: CASSHRQGGKDEQFF; D gene: TRBD1; J gene: TRBJ2-1; V gene: TRBV11-2; clone size: NA
CDR3 DNA: TGTGCCTGGAGTGTAAGGGCTAGCGGGGGGGCGAGGTATTTT; CDR3 protein: CAWSVRASGGARYF; D gene: TRBD2; J gene: TRBJ2-3; V gene: TRBV30; clone size: NA
CDR3 DNA: TGTGCCAGCAGCCCTGCGGGGGGGCGCGGGAATGAGCAGTTCTTC; CDR3 protein: CASSPAGGRGNEQFF; D gene: TRBD2; J gene: TRBJ2-1; V gene: TRBV5-4; clone size: NA
CDR3 DNA: TGTGCCAGCAGCCGGGGGAACGGGGGGCCGGGGAACACCGGGGAGCTGTTTTTT; CDR3 protein: CASSRGNGGPGNTGELFF; D gene: NA; J gene: TRBJ2-2; V gene: TRBV7-2; clone size: NA
CDR3 DNA: TGTGCCAGCAGTTACTCGGACAGGAATGGCTACACCTTC; CDR3 protein: CASSYSDRNGYTF; D gene: TRBD1; J gene: TRBJ1-2; V gene: TRBV6-5; clone size: NA
CDR3 DNA: TGTGCCAGCAGCCCCCCCCGGGGAGTGGCGGGGGCGCTCACAGATACGCAGTATTTT; CDR3 protein: CASSPPRGVAGALTDTQYF; D gene: NA; J gene: TRBJ2-3; V gene: TRBV7-2; clone size: NA
CDR3 DNA: TGTGCCAGCAGTGTAGGGGTCTCCATATATTTT; CDR3 protein: CASSVGVSIYF; D gene: NA; J gene: TRBJ1-3; V gene: TRBV25-1; clone size: NA
CDR3 DNA: TGTGCCAGCAGCATGACAGGGAACTATGGCTACACCTTC; CDR3 protein: CASSMTGNYGYTF; D gene: TRBD1; J gene: TRBJ1-2; V gene: TRBV6-5; clone size: NA
CDR3 DNA: TGTGCCAGCAGCCCTCGACAGGGGCTAGATTCACCCCTCCACTTT; CDR3 protein: CASSPRQGLDSPLHF; D gene: TRBD1; J gene: TRBJ1-6; V gene: TRBV7-2; clone size: NA
CDR3 DNA: TGTGCCAGCAGCTTAGAGGGACGGGACAAAGCTTTCTTT; CDR3 protein: CASSLEGRDKAFF; D gene: NA; J gene: TRBJ1-1; V gene: TRBV7-9; clone size: NA
CDR3 DNA: TGCAGTGCTAGTGGAGGGGGAGAGACCCAGTACTTC; CDR3 protein: CSASGGGETQYF; D gene: NA; J gene: TRBJ2-5; V gene: TRBV20-1; clone size: NA
CDR3 DNA: TGTGCCAGCAGACCCGACAGGGCTCCCGCCGCTGAAGCTTTCTTT; CDR3 protein: CASRPDRAPAAEAFF; D gene: TRBD1; J gene: TRBJ1-1; V gene: TRBV6-5; clone size: NA
CDR3 DNA: TGTGCCAGCAGCCGACAGGGGGGCACTGAAGCTTTCTTT; CDR3 protein: CASSRQGGTEAFF; D gene: TRBD1; J gene: TRBJ1-1; V gene: TRBV6-5; clone size: NA
CDR3 DNA: NA; CDR3 protein: CASSQVRARGQGTEAFF; D gene: NA; J gene: TRBJ1-1; V gene: TRBV4-1; clone size: NA
CDR3 DNA: TGTGCCAGCAGCCAAGGCCTAGCGGGGGTCGCGGCTACGCAGTATTTT; CDR3 protein: CASSQGLAGVAATQYF; D gene: TRBD2; J gene: TRBJ2-3; V gene: TRBV7-2; clone size: NA
CDR3 DNA: TGTGCCAGCAGCGTTACAGGGTCCCCCGGGGAGCTGTTTTTT; CDR3 protein: CASSVTGSPGELFF; D gene: NA; J gene: TRBJ2-2; V gene: TRBV9; clone size: NA
CDR3 DNA: TGTGCCAGTAGTATATCCCTTGGACGGGACAGGGACAATGAGCAGTTCTTC; CDR3 protein: CASSISLGRDRDNEQFF; D gene: TRBD1; J gene: TRBJ2-1; V gene: TRBV19; clone size: NA
CDR3 DNA: TGTGCCAGCAGCTTAGGGCAGGGTTGGACCGGGGAGCTGTTTTTT; CDR3 protein: CASSLGQGWTGELFF; D gene: NA; J gene: TRBJ2-2; V gene: TRBV7-6; clone size: many
CDR3 DNA: TGTGCCAGCAGTTACGGGGGGGCCTATGGCGGGGAGCTGTTTTTT; CDR3 protein: CASSYGGAYGGELFF; D gene: NA; J gene: TRBJ2-2; V gene: TRBV6-6; clone size: NA
CDR3 DNA: TGTGCCAGCACAAAGGAGGGACAGGCTGGAAACACCATATATTTT; CDR3 protein: CASTKEGQAGNTIYF; D gene: TRBD1; J gene: TRBJ1-3; V gene: TRBV2; clone size: NA
CDR3 DNA: TGTGCCAGCAGCGTACTAGCGGGGGGCGGCACAGATACGCAGTATTTT; CDR3 protein: CASSVLAGGGTDTQYF; D gene: TRBD2; J gene: TRBJ2-3; V gene: TRBV5-4; clone size: NA
CDR3 DNA: TGTGCCAGCAGCTTAGGGAGCGGGGGGGCGTCCTACGAGCAGTACTTC; CDR3 protein: CASSLGSGGASYEQYF; D gene: TRBD2; J gene: TRBJ2-7; V gene: TRBV7-9; clone size: NA
CDR3 DNA: TGTGCCAGCAGTTTTTCACAGGGGAACTATGGCTACACCTTC; CDR3 protein: CASSFSQGNYGYTF; D gene: TRBD1; J gene: TRBJ1-2; V gene: TRBV27; clone size: NA
CDR3 DNA: TGTGCCAGCAGTGCAGAGTCGGGCACTGAAGCTTTCTTT; CDR3 protein: CASSAESGTEAFF; D gene: NA; J gene: TRBJ1-1; V gene: TRBV2; clone size: NA
CDR3 DNA: TGTGCCACCAGCAGGGCCGGAGATACGCAGTATTTT; CDR3 protein: CATSRAGDTQYF; D gene: NA; J gene: TRBJ2-3; V gene: TRBV24-1; clone size: NA
CDR3 DNA: TGTGCCAGCAGTCGACCGGGAGGTACTGAAGCTTTCTTT; CDR3 protein: CASSRPGGTEAFF; D gene: NA; J gene: TRBJ1-1; V gene: TRBV11-1; clone size: NA
CDR3 DNA: TGTGCCAGCAGCACCCGGACATTTATCTACGAGCAGTACTTC; CDR3 protein: CASSTRTFIYEQYF; D gene: NA; J gene: TRBJ2-7; V gene: TRBV21-1; clone size: NA
CDR3 DNA: TGTGCCAGCAGCACTAGTTCAGAGCAGTACTTC; CDR3 protein: CASSTSSEQYF; D gene: NA; J gene: TRBJ2-7; V gene: TRBV5-6; clone size: NA